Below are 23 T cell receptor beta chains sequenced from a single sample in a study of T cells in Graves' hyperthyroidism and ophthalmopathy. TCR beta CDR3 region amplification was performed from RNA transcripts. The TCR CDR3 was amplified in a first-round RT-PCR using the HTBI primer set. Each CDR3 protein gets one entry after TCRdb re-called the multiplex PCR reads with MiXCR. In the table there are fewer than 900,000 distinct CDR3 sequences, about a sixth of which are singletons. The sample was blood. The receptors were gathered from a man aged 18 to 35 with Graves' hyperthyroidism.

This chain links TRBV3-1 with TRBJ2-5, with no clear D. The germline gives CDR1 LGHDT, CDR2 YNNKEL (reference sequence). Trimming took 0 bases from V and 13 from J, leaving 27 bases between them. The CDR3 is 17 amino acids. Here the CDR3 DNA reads TGTGCCAGCAGCCAAGATAACAGTACAAAAGGGTCGCTGAAGAGGTACTTC. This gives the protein CASSQDNSTKGSLKRYF.

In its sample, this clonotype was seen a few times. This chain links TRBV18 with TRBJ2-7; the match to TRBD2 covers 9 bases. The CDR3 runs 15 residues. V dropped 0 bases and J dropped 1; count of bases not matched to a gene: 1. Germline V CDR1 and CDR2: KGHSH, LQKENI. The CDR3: CASSPPLAGSYEQYF. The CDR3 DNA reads TGTGCCAGCTCACCACCGCTAGCGGGGTCCTACGAGCAGTACTTC.

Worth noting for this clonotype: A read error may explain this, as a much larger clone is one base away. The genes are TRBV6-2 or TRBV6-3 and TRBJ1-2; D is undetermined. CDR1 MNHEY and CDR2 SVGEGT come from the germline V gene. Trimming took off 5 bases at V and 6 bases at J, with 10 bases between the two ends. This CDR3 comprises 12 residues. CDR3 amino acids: CASSDAGDGYTF. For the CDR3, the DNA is TGTGCCAGCAGTGACGCAGGCGATGGCTACACCTTC.

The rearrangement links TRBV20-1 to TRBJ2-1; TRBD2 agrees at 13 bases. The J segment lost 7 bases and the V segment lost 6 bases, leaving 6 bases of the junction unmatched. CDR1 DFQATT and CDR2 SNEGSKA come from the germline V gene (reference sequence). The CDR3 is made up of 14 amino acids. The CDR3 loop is CSARTSGRWNEQFF. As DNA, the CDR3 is TGCAGTGCCAGGACTAGCGGGAGATGGAATGAGCAGTTCTTC.

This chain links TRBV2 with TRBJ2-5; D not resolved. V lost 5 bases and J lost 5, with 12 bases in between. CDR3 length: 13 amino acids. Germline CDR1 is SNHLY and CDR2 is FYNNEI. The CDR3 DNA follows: TGTGCCAGCAGTTCGGGCACAAGGGAGACCCAGTACTTC. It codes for CASSSGTRETQYF.

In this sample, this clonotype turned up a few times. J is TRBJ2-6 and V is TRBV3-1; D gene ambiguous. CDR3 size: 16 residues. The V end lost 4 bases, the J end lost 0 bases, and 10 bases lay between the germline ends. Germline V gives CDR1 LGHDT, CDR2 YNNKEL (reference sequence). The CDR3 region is CASSLPPGSGANVLTF. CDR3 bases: TGTGCCAGCAGCCTCCCTCCTGGCTCTGGGGCCAACGTCCTGACTTTC.

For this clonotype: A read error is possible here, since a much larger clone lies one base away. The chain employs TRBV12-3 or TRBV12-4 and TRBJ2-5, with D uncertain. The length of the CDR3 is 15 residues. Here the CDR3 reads CAGSSPWAYQETQYF. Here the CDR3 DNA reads TGTGCCGGCAGCTCCCCCTGGGCGTACCAAGAGACCCAGTACTTC.

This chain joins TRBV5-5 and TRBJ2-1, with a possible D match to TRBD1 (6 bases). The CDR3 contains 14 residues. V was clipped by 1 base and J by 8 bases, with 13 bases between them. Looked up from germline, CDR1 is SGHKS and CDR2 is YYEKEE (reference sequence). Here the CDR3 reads CASSLLGASDEQFF. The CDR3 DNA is TGTGCCAGCAGCTTGTTGGGGGCTTCGGATGAGCAGTTCTTC.

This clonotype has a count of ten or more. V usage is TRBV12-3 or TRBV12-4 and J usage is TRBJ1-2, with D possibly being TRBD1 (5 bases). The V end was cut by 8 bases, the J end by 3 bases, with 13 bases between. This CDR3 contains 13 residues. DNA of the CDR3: TGTGCCAGCGCCGACAGTTTCTACTATGGCTACACCTTC. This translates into CASADSFYYGYTF.

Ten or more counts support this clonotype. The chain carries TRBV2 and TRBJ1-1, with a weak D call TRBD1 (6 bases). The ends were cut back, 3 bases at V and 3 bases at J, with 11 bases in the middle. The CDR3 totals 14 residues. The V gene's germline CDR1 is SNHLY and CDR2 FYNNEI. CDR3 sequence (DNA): TGTGCCAGCAGTGATACCGCAGGGGACACTGAAGCTTTCTTT. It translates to CASSDTAGDTEAFF.

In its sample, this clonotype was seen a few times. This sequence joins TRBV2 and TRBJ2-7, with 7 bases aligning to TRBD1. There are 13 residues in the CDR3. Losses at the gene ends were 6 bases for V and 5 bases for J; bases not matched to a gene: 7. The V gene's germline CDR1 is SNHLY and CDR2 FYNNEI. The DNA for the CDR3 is TGTGCCAGCAGCGAGACAGGGTATCACGAGCAGTACTTC. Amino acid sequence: CASSETGYHEQYF.

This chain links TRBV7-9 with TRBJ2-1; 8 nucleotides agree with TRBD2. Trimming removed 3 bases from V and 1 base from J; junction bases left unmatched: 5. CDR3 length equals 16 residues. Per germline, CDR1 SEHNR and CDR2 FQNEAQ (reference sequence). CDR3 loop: CASSFSLAGSYNEQFF. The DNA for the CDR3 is TGTGCCAGCAGCTTCAGTCTAGCGGGTTCCTACAATGAGCAGTTCTTC.

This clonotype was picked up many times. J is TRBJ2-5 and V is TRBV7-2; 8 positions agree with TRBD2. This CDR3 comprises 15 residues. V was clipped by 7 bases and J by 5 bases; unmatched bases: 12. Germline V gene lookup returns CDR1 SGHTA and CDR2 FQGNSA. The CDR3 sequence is CASNIAGLLAETQYF. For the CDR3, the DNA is TGTGCCAGCAACATAGCGGGGTTGCTCGCGGAGACCCAGTACTTC. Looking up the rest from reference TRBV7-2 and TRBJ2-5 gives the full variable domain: GAGVSQSPSNKVTEKGKDVELRCDPISGHTALYWYRQSLGQGLEFLIYFQGNSAPDKSGLPSDRFSAERTGGSVSTLTIQRTQQEDSAVYLCASNIAGLLAETQYFGPGTRLLVL.

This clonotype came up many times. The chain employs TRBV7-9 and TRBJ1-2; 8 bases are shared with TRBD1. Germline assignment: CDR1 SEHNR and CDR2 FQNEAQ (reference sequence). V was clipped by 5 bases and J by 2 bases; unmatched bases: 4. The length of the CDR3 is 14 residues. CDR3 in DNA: TGTGCCAGCAGCCCCAGGGGGCGAAACTATGGCTACACCTTC. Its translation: CASSPRGRNYGYTF. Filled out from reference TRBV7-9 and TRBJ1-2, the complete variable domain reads DTGVSQNPRHKITKRGQNVTFRCDPISEHNRLYWYRQTLGQGPEFLTYFQNEAQLEKSRLLSDRFSAERPKGSFSTLEIQRTEQGDSAMYLCASSPRGRNYGYTFGSGTRLTVV.

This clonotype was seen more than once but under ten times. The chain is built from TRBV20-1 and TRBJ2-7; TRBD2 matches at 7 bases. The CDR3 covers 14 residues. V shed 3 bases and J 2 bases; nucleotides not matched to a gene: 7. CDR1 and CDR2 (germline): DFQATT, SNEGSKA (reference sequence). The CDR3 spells CSASVGGSAYEQYF. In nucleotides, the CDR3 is TGCAGTGCTAGCGTCGGCGGGAGTGCCTACGAGCAGTACTTC.

The CDR3 DNA sequence: TGTGCCAGCATTACGGACAGGGTTGGGACTGAAGCTTTCTTT. Translation gives CASITDRVGTEAFF. V usage is TRBV2 and J usage is TRBJ1-1; 8 positions agree with TRBD1. Trimming cost V 7 bases and J 5 bases; bases outside gene matches: 9. The length of the CDR3 is 14 residues. CDR1 SNHLY and CDR2 FYNNEI come from the germline V gene.

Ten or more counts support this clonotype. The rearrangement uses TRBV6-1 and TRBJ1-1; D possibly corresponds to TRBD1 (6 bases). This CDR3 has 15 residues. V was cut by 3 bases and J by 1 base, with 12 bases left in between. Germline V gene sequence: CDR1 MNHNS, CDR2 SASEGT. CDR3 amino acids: CASSDSGTPNTEAFF. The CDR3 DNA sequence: TGTGCCAGCAGTGACTCCGGGACACCGAACACTGAAGCTTTCTTT.

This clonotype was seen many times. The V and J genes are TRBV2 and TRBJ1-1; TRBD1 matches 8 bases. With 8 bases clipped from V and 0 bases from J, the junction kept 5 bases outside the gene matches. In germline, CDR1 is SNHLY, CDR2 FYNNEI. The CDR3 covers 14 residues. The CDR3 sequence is CASPWDRLNTEAFF. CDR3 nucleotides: TGTGCCAGCCCCTGGGACAGGCTGAACACTGAAGCTTTCTTT.

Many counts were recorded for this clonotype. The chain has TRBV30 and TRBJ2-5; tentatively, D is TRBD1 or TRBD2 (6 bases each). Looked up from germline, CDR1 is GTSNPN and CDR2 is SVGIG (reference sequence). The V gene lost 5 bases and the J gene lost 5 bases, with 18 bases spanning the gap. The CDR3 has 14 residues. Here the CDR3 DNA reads TGTGCCTGGCATGGGGGGCCGCGTGGTGAGACCCAGTACTTC. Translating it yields CAWHGGPRGETQYF.

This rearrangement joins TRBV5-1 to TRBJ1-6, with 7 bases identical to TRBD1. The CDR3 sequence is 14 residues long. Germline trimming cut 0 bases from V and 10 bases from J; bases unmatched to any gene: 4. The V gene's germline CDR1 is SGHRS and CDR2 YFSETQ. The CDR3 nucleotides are TGCGCCAGCAGCTTGGGTAGGGGGCACTCACCCCTCCACTTT. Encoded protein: CASSLGRGHSPLHF.

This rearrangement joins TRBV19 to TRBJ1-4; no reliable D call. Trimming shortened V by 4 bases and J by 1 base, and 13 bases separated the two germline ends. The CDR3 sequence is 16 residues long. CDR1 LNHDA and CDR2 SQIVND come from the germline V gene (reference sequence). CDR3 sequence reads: CASSTSLEGTNEKLFF. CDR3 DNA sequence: TGTGCCAGTAGTACATCACTCGAGGGAACTAATGAAAAACTGTTTTTT.

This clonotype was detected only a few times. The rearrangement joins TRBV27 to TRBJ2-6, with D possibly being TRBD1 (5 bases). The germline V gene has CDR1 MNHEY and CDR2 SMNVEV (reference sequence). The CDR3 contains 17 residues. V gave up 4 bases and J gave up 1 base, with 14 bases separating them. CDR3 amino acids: CASSSSIGVSGANVLTF. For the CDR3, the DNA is TGTGCCAGCAGTTCATCCATAGGGGTATCTGGGGCCAACGTCCTGACTTTC.

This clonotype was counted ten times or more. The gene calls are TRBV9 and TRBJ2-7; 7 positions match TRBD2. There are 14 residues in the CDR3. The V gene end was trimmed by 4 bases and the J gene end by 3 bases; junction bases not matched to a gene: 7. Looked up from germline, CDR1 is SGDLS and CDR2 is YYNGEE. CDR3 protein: CASSLAGDGYEQYF. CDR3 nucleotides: TGTGCCAGCAGCCTCGCGGGAGACGGCTACGAGCAGTACTTC.